Given below is one T cell receptor beta chain in context. Its specificity is unknown. CDR3 length equals 22 residues. Clones were sequenced by immunoSEQ multiplex PCR, and TCRdb holds only the in-frame ones, with some missing. The data show more than 55,000 clones, 60% to 85% seen once. This specimen comes from a study of early stage breast cancer tumors. Study results and limitations: Tumors had around 2.4-fold higher T cell density than normal breast.

The V call is TRBV21-1, the J call TRBJ1-3. TRBV21-1 is a pseudogene locus. The sequenced sample consisted of blood. The clonotype was recovered from a person aged 25 to 40 with breast cancer. The CDR3 coding sequence is TGTGCCAGCAGCAAAGGCCGGGGGAACAGGGAACCTCCCAAGGGATCTGGAAACACCATATATTTT. Residues: CASSKGRGNREPPKGSGNTIYF.